The 26 T cell receptor beta chains below all came from one sample that was sequenced in a study of blood T cell repertoires in COVID-19. Repertoires were generated with immunoSEQ multiplex PCR, while TCRdb's copy carries only in-frame clones and drops some. Of hundreds of thousands of clones detected, 75% to 85% appear once; the ten largest clones hold 5.1%. The source material was peripheral blood. Source of these receptors: a man aged 45 to 65 with active or convalescent COVID-19.

The V and J genes are TRBV19 and TRBJ2-7; 9 bases map to TRBD1. Germline trimming cut 5 bases from V and 4 bases from J; bases unmatched to any gene: 6. The V gene's germline CDR1 is LNHDA and CDR2 SQIVND (reference sequence). The CDR3 sequence is 14 residues long. The CDR3, as DNA: TGTGCCAGTAGTGGGGGACAGGGCTCGTACGAGCAGTACTTC. It codes for CASSGGQGSYEQYF.

V usage is TRBV11-2 and J usage is TRBJ2-1, with a tentative D call TRBD2 (5 bases). Deletions cut 5 bases from V and 9 bases from J, with 11 bases between. Germline assignment: CDR1 SGHAT and CDR2 FQNNGV. The CDR3 is made up of 12 amino acids. The CDR3 spells CASSLRGIEQFF. The CDR3 DNA follows: TGTGCCAGCAGCCTCCGGGGAATTGAGCAGTTCTTC.

The genes are TRBV5-4 and TRBJ2-1; no firm D call. The ends were cut back, 0 bases at V and 1 base at J, with 14 bases in the middle. The CDR3 is 17 amino acids. Germline V gene lookup returns CDR1 SGHNT and CDR2 YYREEE (reference sequence). CDR3 protein: CASSLALTGNSYNEQFF. CDR3 nucleotides: TGTGCCAGCAGCTTGGCACTGACGGGTAATTCCTACAATGAGCAGTTCTTC. Using reference TRBV5-4 and TRBJ2-1 for the parts outside the CDR3, the full variable domain is ETGVTQSPTHLIKTRGQQVTLRCSSQSGHNTVSWYQQALGQGPQFIFQYYREEENGRGNFPPRFSGLQFPNYSSELNVNALELDDSALYLCASSLALTGNSYNEQFFGPGTRLTVL.

The V call is TRBV7-8, the J call TRBJ2-5; D is possibly TRBD2 (6 bases). V gave up 2 bases and J gave up 5 bases, with 9 bases separating them. The germline CDR1 and CDR2 sequences are SGHVS and FQNEAQ. The CDR3 spans 13 residues. Here the CDR3 reads CASSLPGVETQYF. The CDR3 DNA follows: TGTGCCAGCAGCTTACCGGGAGTGGAGACCCAGTACTTC.

The genes are TRBV5-1 and TRBJ2-7; 7 nucleotides match TRBD2. Germline values: CDR1 SGHRS, CDR2 YFSETQ. The CDR3 has 14 residues. The ends lost 5 bases at V and 3 bases at J; junction bases unmatched: 8. Written as DNA, the CDR3 is TGCGCCAGCAGATTCGAAGCGGGATTCTACGAGCAGTACTTC. It translates to CASRFEAGFYEQYF.

V gene TRBV7-8 combines with J gene TRBJ1-2; D may be TRBD1 (6 bases). The V end lost 4 bases, the J end lost 5 bases, and 20 bases lay between the germline ends. The germline V gene encodes CDR1 SGHVS and CDR2 FQNEAQ. This CDR3 has 16 residues. The CDR3 bases are TGTGCCAGCAGCTCTGGGGGGGCAACTAGATATTATGGCTACACCTTC. Translation: CASSSGGATRYYGYTF.

The chain has TRBV3-1 (or the pseudogene TRBV3-2) and TRBJ2-5, with TRBD1 as a possible D gene (6 bases). Trimming took off 0 bases at V and 4 bases at J, with 18 bases between the two ends. The CDR3 is 17 amino acids. Germline V CDR1 and CDR2: LGHDT, YNNKEL (reference sequence). CDR3 region: CASSQDRGTLYGETQYF. DNA for the CDR3: TGTGCCAGCAGCCAAGATAGGGGGACACTGTATGGAGAGACCCAGTACTTC.

The J gene is TRBJ2-1, the V gene TRBV5-1; 10 positions agree with TRBD2. CDR3 length: 21 residues. Per the germline V gene, CDR1 is SGHRS and CDR2 is YFSETQ. The V gene end was trimmed by 0 bases and the J gene end by 11 bases; junction bases not matched to a gene: 26. The CDR3, as DNA: TGCGCCAGCAGCTTGGGCGTCTACTTGGAAGCCTCTAGCGGGAGCCAGGTGAAGCAGTTCTTC. It specifies CASSLGVYLEASSGSQVKQFF.

The V and J genes are TRBV9 and TRBJ2-2, with D possibly TRBD1 on 5 matching bases. Trimming shortened V by 1 base and J by 5 bases, and 9 bases separated the two germline ends. The length of the CDR3 is 14 residues. Germline CDR1 is SGDLS and CDR2 is YYNGEE. The CDR3 protein is CASSVSQETGELFF. CDR3 in DNA: TGTGCCAGCAGCGTATCACAGGAGACCGGGGAGCTGTTTTTT.

J is TRBJ1-4 and V is TRBV28, with TRBD1 identical over 7 bases. V dropped 5 bases and J dropped 8; count of bases not matched to a gene: 17. The CDR3 is made up of 17 amino acids. Germline loops: CDR1 MDHEN, CDR2 SYDVKM. The CDR3 DNA reads TGTGCCAGCAGTCCCCACACCCCAAGGGGGCCCGAAGAAAAACTGTTTTTT. Protein: CASSPHTPRGPEEKLFF.

The count of this clone is one. This chain links TRBV7-6 with TRBJ2-3, with a tentative D call TRBD2 (5 bases). The V end was cut by 3 bases, the J end by 9 bases, with 7 bases between. The CDR3 contains 11 residues. Germline V CDR1 and CDR2: SGHVS, FNYEAQ. The CDR3 DNA sequence: TGTGCCAGCAGCTTTGGAGGCACGCAGTATTTT. Translation: CASSFGGTQYF.

This chain links TRBV16 with TRBJ2-7; TRBD2 agrees at 15 bases. Germline CDR1 KGHSY, CDR2 FQNENV. This CDR3 region has 17 residues. Unmatched junction bases numbered 7, after V lost 4 bases and J lost 3 bases. CDR3: CASSLGLAGGPGYEQYF. The DNA for the CDR3 is TGTGCCAGCAGCCTCGGACTAGCGGGAGGGCCGGGCTACGAGCAGTACTTC.

The J gene is TRBJ1-6, the V gene TRBV12-5; D possibly corresponds to TRBD1 (5 bases). This CDR3 spans 15 amino acids. From germline, CDR1 is LGHNT and CDR2 FRNRAP. Trimming took 6 bases from V and 2 from J, leaving 11 bases between them. The CDR3 nucleotides are TGTGCTAGTGGGGGGCGCGGGACCTATAATTCACCCCTCCACTTT. This codes for CASGGRGTYNSPLHF. The variable domain in full, with the rest retrieved from reference TRBV12-5 and TRBJ1-6, is DARVTQTPRHKVTEMGQEVTMRCQPILGHNTVFWYRQTMMQGLELLAYFRNRAPLDDSGMPKDRFSAEMPDATLATLKIQPSEPRDSAVYFCASGGRGTYNSPLHFGNGTRLTVT.

This chain joins TRBV24-1 and TRBJ2-3, with TRBD2 identical over 9 bases. Trimming removed 9 bases from V and 0 bases from J; junction bases left unmatched: 12. Germline V gene data show CDR1 as KGHDR and CDR2 as SFDVKD. This CDR3 contains 17 residues. The CDR3 DNA is TGTGCCACCGGGGGCCCGGGACTAGCAGCTAGCACAGATACGCAGTATTTT. Translated: CATGGPGLAASTDTQYF.

This chain uses TRBV11-2 with TRBJ2-1, with TRBD2 matching over 7 bases. V lost 0 bases and J lost 7; bases outside the gene matches: 12. Germline V gene data show CDR1 as SGHAT and CDR2 as FQNNGV. The CDR3 totals 17 residues. The CDR3 loop is CASSLEASGTRRNEQFF. As DNA, the CDR3 is TGTGCCAGCAGCTTAGAGGCTAGCGGAACCAGGAGGAATGAGCAGTTCTTC.

The chain is built from TRBV28 and TRBJ1-1; 7 positions agree with TRBD1. CDR3 length: 14 amino acids. Germline V CDR1 and CDR2: MDHEN, SYDVKM. Germline trimming cut 3 bases from V and 1 base from J; bases unmatched to any gene: 2. CDR3 amino acids: CASSLAGGNTEAFF. The CDR3 DNA sequence: TGTGCCAGCAGTTTGGCAGGGGGGAACACTGAAGCTTTCTTT.

The chain combines TRBV6-2 or TRBV6-3 with TRBJ2-6; 7 bases map to TRBD1. The CDR3 loop spans 19 amino acids. Losses at the gene ends were 0 bases for V and 4 bases for J; bases not matched to a gene: 12. Germline V gives CDR1 MNHEY, CDR2 SVGEGT. The chain's CDR3 is CASSYSGTDPWSGANVLTF. The CDR3 coding sequence is TGTGCCAGCAGTTACTCTGGGACAGATCCCTGGAGCGGGGCCAACGTCCTGACTTTC.

This CDR3 is CASSQDLQGDQYF. CDR3 nucleotide sequence: TGTGCCAGCAGCCAAGATCTTCAGGGGGACCAGTACTTC. The V call is TRBV3-1 (or the pseudogene TRBV3-2), the J call TRBJ2-7; 7 bases are shared with TRBD1. From germline, CDR1 is LGHDT and CDR2 YNNKEL (reference sequence). This CDR3 is built from 13 residues. Germline trimming cut 0 bases from V and 10 bases from J; bases unmatched to any gene: 6.

This clone was observed a single time. The CDR3 loop is CASSQGREGYADTQYF. CDR3 in DNA: TGTGCCAGCAGCCAGGGGCGGGAGGGGTACGCAGATACGCAGTATTTT. V usage is TRBV3-1 (or the pseudogene TRBV3-2) and J usage is TRBJ2-3, with 9 bases that match TRBD2. The CDR3 consists of 16 residues. The junction had 8 bases not matched to a gene; V was cut back by 3 bases and J by 4 bases. CDR1 and CDR2 (germline): LGHDT, YNNKEL (reference sequence).

The CDR3 DNA reads as TGCGCCAGCAGCTTGTCGCCAGCGAGCTCTGGAAACACCATATATTTT. Protein product: CASSLSPASSGNTIYF. J is TRBJ1-3 and V is TRBV5-1; no clear D gene. Germline V lookup: CDR1 SGHRS, CDR2 YFSETQ. The V gene lost 1 base and the J gene lost 0 bases, with 11 bases spanning the gap. The CDR3 consists of 16 residues.

The CDR3 sequence is CASSPPASGPYNEQFF. DNA of the CDR3: TGTGCCAGCAGCCCCCCGGCTAGCGGACCGTACAATGAGCAGTTCTTC. The chain uses TRBV13 and TRBJ2-1; 7 nucleotides align to TRBD2. Germline V lookup: CDR1 PRHDT, CDR2 FYEKMQ (reference sequence). The V segment lost 5 bases and the J segment 4 bases; nucleotides outside the gene matches: 11. The CDR3 consists of 16 residues.

This clone came up a few times. The CDR3, as DNA: TGTGCCAGCTCTCAGGACAGGGCGGGCAATCAGCCCCAGCATTTT. It translates to CASSQDRAGNQPQHF. The rearrangement links TRBV18 to TRBJ1-5; 8 bases map to TRBD1. Germline V lookup: CDR1 KGHSH, CDR2 LQKENI. The CDR3 runs to 15 residues. V shed 6 bases and J 2 bases; nucleotides not matched to a gene: 6.

The V and J genes are TRBV30 and TRBJ1-1; possibly TRBD1 for D (5 bases). This CDR3 has 12 residues. V gave up 2 bases and J gave up 5 bases, with 9 bases separating them. The germline V gene has CDR1 GTSNPN and CDR2 SVGIG (reference sequence). The CDR3, as DNA: TGTGCCTGGAGTCGGGGGGAGACTGAAGCTTTCTTT. This sequence encodes CAWSRGETEAFF. Full variable domain (rest looked up from reference TRBV30 and TRBJ1-1): SQTIHQWPATLVQPVGSPLSLECTVEGTSNPNLYWYRQAAGRGLQLLFYSVGIGQISSEVPQNLSASRPQDRQFILSSKKLLLSDSGFYLCAWSRGETEAFFGQGTRLTVV.

Written as DNA, the CDR3 is TGTGCCTGGAGTGTTTCGCGGAACACTGAAGCTTTCTTT. This translates into CAWSVSRNTEAFF. The chain carries TRBV30 and TRBJ1-1; D gene uncertain. The V gene lost 0 bases and the J gene lost 1 base, with 6 bases spanning the gap. Germline V gene lookup returns CDR1 GTSNPN and CDR2 SVGIG (reference sequence). The CDR3 has 13 amino acids.

V usage is TRBV7-3 and J usage is TRBJ1-3; D is unclear. V was pared by 4 bases and J by 0 bases, with 7 bases between. Germline assignment: CDR1 SGHTA and CDR2 FQGTGA. The CDR3 contains 14 residues. The CDR3 region is CASSSTSSGNTIYF. The CDR3 DNA reads TGTGCCAGCAGCTCCACGAGCTCTGGAAACACCATATATTTT.

The chain employs TRBV5-4 and TRBJ2-7, with 7 nucleotides matching TRBD2. From germline, CDR1 is SGHNT and CDR2 YYREEE (reference sequence). The CDR3 contains 15 residues. V lost 2 bases and J lost 7; bases outside the gene matches: 12. CDR3 residues: CASSFPGTTATEQYF. For the CDR3, the DNA is TGTGCCAGCAGCTTTCCCGGGACTACCGCTACAGAGCAGTACTTC. Drawing the rest from reference TRBV5-4 and TRBJ2-7, the complete variable domain is ETGVTQSPTHLIKTRGQQVTLRCSSQSGHNTVSWYQQALGQGPQFIFQYYREEENGRGNFPPRFSGLQFPNYSSELNVNALELDDSALYLCASSFPGTTATEQYFGPGTRLTVT.